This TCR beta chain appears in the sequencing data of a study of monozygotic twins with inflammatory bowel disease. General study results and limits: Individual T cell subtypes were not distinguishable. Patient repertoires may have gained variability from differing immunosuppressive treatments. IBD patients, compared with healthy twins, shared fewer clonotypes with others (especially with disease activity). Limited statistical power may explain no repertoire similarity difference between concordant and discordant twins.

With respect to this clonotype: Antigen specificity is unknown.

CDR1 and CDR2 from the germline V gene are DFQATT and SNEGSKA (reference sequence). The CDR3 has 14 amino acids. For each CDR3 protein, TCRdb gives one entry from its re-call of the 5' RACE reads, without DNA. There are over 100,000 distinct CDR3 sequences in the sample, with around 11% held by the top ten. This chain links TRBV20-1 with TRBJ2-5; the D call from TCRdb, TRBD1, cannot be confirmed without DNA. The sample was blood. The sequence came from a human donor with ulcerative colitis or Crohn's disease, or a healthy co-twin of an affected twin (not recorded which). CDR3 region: CSAIRDRDQETQYF.